This TCR beta chain was documented in a study of T cells in women clearing cervical HPV infection (dated by TCRdb to the late 2010s). About the full investigation: Cases were about two dozen women with histologically confirmed HPV16-related CIN3 or worse, including 2 invasive cancers. Controls were more than 20 women whose single incident HPV16 infection cleared within 12 months without precancer or cancer developing. Blood from cases was collected at the visit where the lesion was first found, while blood from controls was collected once the infection could no longer be detected. Among cases, blood sampling came a median of approximately 150 days after lesion detection, with an interquartile range of about 90 to 220 days. HLA typing was available for only a few women, so HLA type could not be excluded as a confounder. Nested within Costa Rica's Guanacaste HPV Natural History Study, an exploratory proof-of-principle case-control study compared TCR repertoires across cervical HPV16 outcomes. Cases and controls were matched on age within five years and on year of sample collection. Cases had a median age of 34 years and controls had a median age of around 40, with no significant differences in baseline characteristics. In the parent cohort, around 9,900 women aged 18 or older were enrolled in Guanacaste, Costa Rica, during about 1993 to 1994 and then followed for seven years. As quality controls, five blinded duplicates were added to each group, bringing the total to approximately 60 samples made up of some 50 participants and 10 or so replicates.

Every participant had a single incident cervical HPV16 infection, and women with prevalent HPV16 infections were excluded. Cervical HPV DNA was detected with MY09/MY11 PCR, and genotyping was done by dot-blot hybridization. Approximately 15 mL of heparinized blood was centrifuged, after which the buffy coat was aliquoted, frozen at -30 degrees C, and then stored at -80 degrees C. QIAGEN kits were used to extract genomic DNA from buffy coat specimens. The full study reports these points: Across sequencing depths, CIN3+ cases showed significantly higher TCR repertoire richness than controls, but evenness did not differ between the groups. The cross-sectional design could not show whether associations preceded infection or resulted from it; effector/memory subsets and HPV-specific T cells were not isolated. Lower TRBV6-7 relative abundance was observed in cases than in controls (around 0.1% versus 0.15%; Bonferroni P = 0.0008). Cases were distinguished from controls with an estimated AUC of about 0.78 by random forest classifiers combining richness and V gene abundances. Because the number of T cells in each sample was unknown, differences in richness could reflect differing T-cell content rather than repertoire biology.

According to the germline V gene, CDR1 reads SGDLS and CDR2 reads YYNGEE. The CDR3, from cysteine to phenylalanine, totals 14 residues. Shown are 33 bases from within the CDR3, in frame from base 1. V sheds 2 bases and J sheds 4 bases, leaving 12 bases between their ends. Using the immunoSEQ assay, multiplex PCR amplified TCR beta CDR3 regions from an average of roughly 1,100 ng of genomic DNA per sample. The assay corrected primer bias using a complete synthetic TCR repertoire to establish an amplification baseline. The amplicons were sequenced using the Illumina platform. The original methods were these. Sequences were error-corrected by clustering with frequency ratios and a modified nearest-neighbor algorithm and were then analyzed in the immunoSEQ Analyzer with IMGT gene definitions. TCR richness and evenness were averaged over 20 rarefaction repeats at each rarefaction depth, excluding samples with fewer sequences than the depth. Relative abundances of V, D and J genes were compared between groups using Wilcoxon rank sum tests, with FDR correction applied. Blinded duplicates gave an intraclass correlation of approximately 96% for TCR richness and an average of about 76% across around 66 gene segments. TCRdb obtained this table from immuneACCESS and retained in-frame rearrangements with V and J assigned. These tables miss some clones; where compared with another copy, unresolved V genes account for less than half of the shortfall, and the remainder is unexplained. That table furnishes V, J and clone size, whereas the DNA furnished D and trimming. The sample's table lists a count of 44,000 or so clones. Approximately 1% of the sample is taken by the ten largest.

Notes on this clone: Its cognate antigen has yet to be identified. The missing CDR3 end, 3 residues past where the read stops, is filled in from the germline J gene.

Sequencing used blood buffy coat. The receptor comes from a woman aged 18-70 years with a cervical HPV16 infection that either progressed to CIN3+ or cleared (not recorded which). This chain joins TRBV9 to TRBJ1-1; the D gene lacks a confident call. CDR3 DNA, as far as it was read: TGTGCCAGCAGCGTGACACTAGTCGCCACTGAA. It translates to CASSVTLVATE. The CDR3 as a whole reads CASSVTLVATEAFF.